Sequencing of this T cell receptor (beta chain) was carried out in a study of blood T cell repertoires in COVID-19 (dated by TCRdb to the early 2020s). For the wider study: Samples from collaborators originated in the United States, Italy and Spain and spanned both the acute and convalescent phases of COVID-19. Where available, HLA class I and class II types were taken from metadata supplied by the sample provider and were not determined by assay-based typing. The material from the prospective study consisted of cDNA or gDNA derived from T cells, B-cell-depleted T cells, or PBMCs. The samples were drawn from two sources: the first 160 participants of the ongoing ImmuneRACE study, and 1,254 subjects contributed by 6 global collaborators. Subjects who had been exposed to COVID-19, were actively infected with it, or had recovered from it provided the deeply sampled blood TCRbeta repertoires that made up the dataset. A de-identified subject ID, COVID-19 status, age in years and sex were almost always included in the sample metadata. A freely available public database, intended as a resource for researchers studying the immune response to SARS-CoV-2, is where the repertoires were released.

As to this clone: No cognate antigen has been identified for it. No quality values exist for individual bases; no much larger clone is one base distant.

At the junction V is shortened by 4 bases and J by 2 bases, with 6 bases in between. CDR1 is given as LNHDA and CDR2 as SQIVND, both from the germline V gene (reference sequence). Including cysteine and phenylalanine, the CDR3 has 14 amino acids. Only CDR3 DNA remains: 42 bases, in frame from the first base. The immunoSEQ Assay, a bias-controlled multiplex PCR, was used to amplify TCRbeta CDR3 regions from genomic DNA. As for how the authors treated the data: The number of nucleated cells in each sample was estimated by amplification of reference gene primers within the assay. Sequence reads were collapsed and filtered to measure the absolute abundance of every unique TCRbeta CDR3 rearrangement. For each sample, productive Simpson clonality was calculated as the square root of Simpson's diversity index across productive rearrangements. TCRdb took this table from immuneACCESS and kept in-frame rearrangements with V and J called. Such tables lack part of the clones; where checked against another copy, unresolved V genes explain under half of the gap, and the rest is unexplained. D and trimming come from the DNA, and the V and J calls and clone size come from that table. This sample comprises more than 65,000 clones, more than 65% of them detected only once. The top ten hold less than 20% of the sample.

Collaborating institutions collected whole blood in K2EDTA tubes following their own protocols. For TCRbeta analysis, collaborator samples were shipped as frozen whole blood, as isolated PBMCs, or as DNA extracted from either sample type. Overall study results and their limits: The amount of clinical and demographic metadata varied by source and participant and was provided uncurated.

Recombination connected TRBV19 to TRBJ1-6; the D gene identity is not certain. Sequences were obtained from peripheral blood. The TCR comes from a woman over 75 with active or convalescent COVID-19. At the DNA level, the sequence is TGTGCCAGTAGTACGGTCGCCTATAATTCACCCCTCCACTTT. Its protein is CASSTVAYNSPLHF.